Listed here is a single TCR beta chain. Antigen specificity is unknown. In the PCR, 60 Vbeta and 13 Jbeta primers were used. Measured with immunoSEQ multiplex PCR; TCRdb has only the in-frame clones, and not every one. Of approximately 150,000 clones in the sample, 81% were seen once. The data derive from a study of cytomegalovirus exposure and HLA in healthy donors. Looked up from germline, CDR1 is SEHNR and CDR2 is FQNEAQ (reference sequence). This CDR3 has 17 residues. V was trimmed by 2 bases and J by 2 bases, leaving 18 bases between them. The study's findings and limits: Some TCR beta chains (roughly 150 of them) were listed as cytomegalovirus-associated.

The specimen sequenced was PBMCs. The source of this sequence is a woman aged 50 to 60 in good health and CMV-seronegative. V and J are TRBV7-9 and TRBJ1-2, with a tentative D call TRBD1 (6 bases). CDR3 sequence (DNA): TGTGCCAGCAGCTTAAACCCTCAGGGGCGCGACAACTATGGCTACACCTTC. Protein sequence: CASSLNPQGRDNYGYTF. Full variable domain (outside the CDR3, taken from reference TRBV7-9 and TRBJ1-2): DTGVSQNPRHKITKRGQNVTFRCDPISEHNRLYWYRQTLGQGPEFLTYFQNEAQLEKSRLLSDRFSAERPKGSFSTLEIQRTEQGDSAMYLCASSLNPQGRDNYGYTFGSGTRLTVV.